This T cell receptor (beta chain) was documented in a study of patients and donors after allogeneic stem cell transplantation. TCRdb re-derived calls from the RT-PCR reads in MiXCR, one entry per CDR3 protein. The sample lists some 200,000 distinct CDR3 sequences, 35% to 50% occurring once. The trim removed 1 base at V and 9 bases at J, leaving 7 bases unmatched. In germline, CDR1 is SGDLS, CDR2 YYNGEE. CDR3 length: 14 amino acids. The sequence derives from a human donor who was either an allogeneic HSCT recipient or a stem cell or donor lymphocyte infusion donor (not recorded which). It is not recorded whose cells these are; they may come from a transplant donor. What was sequenced was blood, either unsorted or a sorted T cell fraction (not recorded which). This chain connects TRBV9 to TRBJ2-7, with TRBD2 matching over 10 bases. The chain's CDR3 is CASSVLPSGSVQYF. The CDR3 nucleotides are TGTGCCAGCAGCGTATTGCCTAGCGGGAGTGTGCAGTACTTC.